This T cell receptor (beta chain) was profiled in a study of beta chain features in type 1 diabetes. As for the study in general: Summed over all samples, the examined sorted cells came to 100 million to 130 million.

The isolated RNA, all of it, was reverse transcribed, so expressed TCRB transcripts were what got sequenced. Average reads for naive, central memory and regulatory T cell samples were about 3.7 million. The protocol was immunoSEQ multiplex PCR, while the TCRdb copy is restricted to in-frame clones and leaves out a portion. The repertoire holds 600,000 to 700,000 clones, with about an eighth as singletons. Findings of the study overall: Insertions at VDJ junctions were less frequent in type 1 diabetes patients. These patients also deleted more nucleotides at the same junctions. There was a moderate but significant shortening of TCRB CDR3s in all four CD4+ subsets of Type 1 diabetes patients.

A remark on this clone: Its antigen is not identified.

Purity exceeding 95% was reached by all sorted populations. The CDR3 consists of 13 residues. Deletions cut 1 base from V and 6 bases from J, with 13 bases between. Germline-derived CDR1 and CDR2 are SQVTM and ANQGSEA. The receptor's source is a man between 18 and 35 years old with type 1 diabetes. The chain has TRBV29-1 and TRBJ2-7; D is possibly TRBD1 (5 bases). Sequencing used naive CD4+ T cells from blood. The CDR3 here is CSVEGGLGVEQYF. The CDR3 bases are TGCAGCGTTGAAGGGGGATTAGGGGTCGAGCAGTACTTC.